The T cell receptor beta chain under discussion was sequenced for a study of cytomegalovirus exposure and HLA in healthy donors. Background on the study: Counted in an early data release were roughly 81 million unique TCRs from HLA-typed donors. The study, taken as a whole, reports: The productive fraction for most TCR beta V segments was about 90% or about 30% in an earlier analysis. Some V segments (TRBV6-2 and TRBV6-3 among them) were excluded as indistinguishable. A cluster of highly shared sequence variants was likely a sequencing artifact.

This CDR3 contains 16 residues. The germline gives CDR1 MNHEY, CDR2 SMNVEV (reference sequence). V lost 4 bases and J lost 2; bases outside the gene matches: 7. With respect to this clone: Its matching antigen is unknown.

With 60 Vbeta and 13 Jbeta primers, the PCR was carried out. The assay was immunoSEQ multiplex PCR, and TCRdb's table has in-frame clones only and misses some. The table shows around 300,000 clones, with about 75% occurring only once. The TCR was taken from a female donor in good health and CMV-seronegative. The sample was PBMCs. The chain recombines TRBV27 with TRBJ2-3; 9 nucleotides agree with TRBD1. The DNA of the CDR3 is TGTGCCAGCAGTTCATGGGACAGGGTGCCCACAGATACGCAGTATTTT. Residues: CASSSWDRVPTDTQYF.